The rows below give T cell receptor beta chains drawn from one sample of a study of cytomegalovirus exposure and HLA in healthy donors. Profiled with immunoSEQ multiplex PCR; TCRdb holds only in-frame clones, not every one. Of roughly 120,000 clones in the sample, roughly 69% were seen once. Source material: PBMCs. These receptors were obtained from a woman in her twenties or thirties in good health and CMV-seronegative. Both conserved end residues are part of each CDR3. The D gene is left open where the match is weak. Clone size is given for some rows only: seen once, a few or many times, or a class if the clone is expanded.

>TRBJ1-2|-|TRBV28|-
TGTGCCAGCAGTTATCAGGGGCGGTATGGCTACACCTTC
CASSYQGRYGYTF
>TRBJ2-5|-|TRBV6-1|-
TGTGCCAGCAGGAGGACAGCCGGGCAAGAGACCCAGTACTTC
CASRRTAGQETQYF
>TRBJ2-1|-|TRBV5-1|TRBD2
TGCGCCAGCAGCTTGGTTCTAGCGGGAGGTATGTCCTACAATGAGCAGTTCTTC
CASSLVLAGGMSYNEQFF
>TRBJ2-7|-|TRBV4-2|-
TGTGCCAGCAGCCAAGTCTCAGCAGGCCAGGGCGAGCAGTACTTC
CASSQVSAGQGEQYF
>TRBJ2-3|few|TRBV7-9|-
TGTGCCAGCAGCCGAATAGGGGCCTCTAGCACAGATACGCAGTATTTT
CASSRIGASSTDTQYF
>TRBJ2-5|-|TRBV14|TRBD2
TGTGCCAGCAGCCAAGTAGGAGCGGGGCGGAGAGAGACCCAGTACTTC
CASSQVGAGRRETQYF
>TRBJ2-7|-|TRBV7-9|TRBD2
TGTGCCAGCAACCCGACTAGCGGGAGTGGCGAGCAGTACTTC
CASNPTSGSGEQYF
>TRBJ2-7|-|TRBV7-9|TRBD1
TGTGCCAGCAGCTTAGAACCGGGACAGGGATCCTACGAGCAGTACTTC
CASSLEPGQGSYEQYF
>TRBJ2-1|-|TRBV19|TRBD2
TGTGCCAGTAGTTTACGGACTAGGACCGAGCAGTTCTTC
CASSLRTRTEQFF
>TRBJ2-2|-|TRBV7-9|-
TGTGCCAGCAGCTTAACAGGGACCCCCGGGGAGCTGTTTTTT
CASSLTGTPGELFF
>TRBJ1-3|-|TRBV5-1|TRBD1
TGCGCCAGCAGCTTGGCCCCCTCGACAGGGGCGTATGGAAACACCATATATTTT
CASSLAPSTGAYGNTIYF
>TRBJ1-5|-|TRBV6-1|-
TGTGCCAGCAAGGACAGTCGATATAGCAATCAGCCCCAGCATTTT
CASKDSRYSNQPQHF
>TRBJ1-2|-|TRBV28|-
TGTGCCAGCAGTCTTACAGGGAACTATGGCTACACCTTC
CASSLTGNYGYTF
>TRBJ1-5|-|TRBV6-1|-
TGTGCCAGCAGAACAGGTTTGGGCAATCAGCCCCAGCATTTT
CASRTGLGNQPQHF
>TRBJ1-6|-|TRBV28|TRBD1
TGTGCCAGCAGGGTGCCGGGACAGGGGTCGGATTCACCCCTCCACTTT
CASRVPGQGSDSPLHF
>TRBJ1-1|-|TRBV29-1|TRBD1
TGCAGCGTTGAAGGAGGGACAGGGGTCACTGAAGCTTTCTTT
CSVEGGTGVTEAFF
>TRBJ1-5|-|TRBV28|TRBD1
TGTGCCAGCAGCGTTACAGGGGGCTTTAATCAGCCCCAGCATTTT
CASSVTGGFNQPQHF
>TRBJ2-1|-|TRBV28|TRBD2
TGTGCCAGCAGTTTCCAACAGTTTTATTCTCCAACTAGCGGGAGGTCGAGTGAGCAGTTCTTC
CASSFQQFYSPTSGRSSEQFF
>TRBJ1-1|few|TRBV2|-
TGTGCCAGCATGACTGAAATGAACACTGAAGCTTTCTTT
CASMTEMNTEAFF
>TRBJ2-2|once|TRBV7-8|TRBD2
TGTGCCAGCAGCTCCGGACTAGCTCGAGCCGGGGAGCTGTTTTTT
CASSSGLARAGELFF
>TRBJ1-3|-|TRBV28|TRBD1
TGTGCCAGCAGGGACAGGGGGGGACTCTCTGGAAACACCATATATTTT
CASRDRGGLSGNTIYF
>TRBJ1-3|-|TRBV15|-
TGTGCCACCAGCGAACGGAGCTCTGGAAACACCATATATTTT
CATSERSSGNTIYF
>TRBJ2-3|once|TRBV5-1|TRBD1
TGCGCCAGCAGCTCACCAGGGGGCAAGGTCACAGATACGCAGTATTTT
CASSSPGGKVTDTQYF
>TRBJ2-4|many|TRBV28|TRBD2
TGTGCCAGCAGTGGAAATAGCGGGAGGGCCATCATTCAGTACTTC
CASSGNSGRAIIQYF
>TRBJ2-7|-|TRBV9|TRBD2
TGTGCCAGCAGCGTACGGGGACTAGCGGATACCTACGAGCAGTACTTC
CASSVRGLADTYEQYF
>TRBJ1-5|few|TRBV27|TRBD1
TGTGCCAGCAGTTGGGACAGGGCCAAACAGCCCCAGCATTTT
CASSWDRAKQPQHF
>TRBJ1-4|-|TRBV4-3|TRBD1
TGCGCCAGCAGCCAAGTAACAGGGGGATGGGAAAAACTGTTTTTT
CASSQVTGGWEKLFF
>TRBJ2-3|-|TRBV7-2|TRBD2
TGTGCCAGCAGCCAACGGGCTAGCGGGAGGTACCCTAGCACAGATACGCAGTATTTT
CASSQRASGRYPSTDTQYF
>TRBJ1-1|-|TRBV7-8|TRBD1
TGTGCCAGCAGCTCACAGGGGGGAGCTGAAGCTTTCTTT
CASSSQGGAEAFF
>TRBJ1-1|-|TRBV4-3|-
TGCGCCAGCAGCCTAAGACGAGGGAGGACTGAAGCTTTCTTT
CASSLRRGRTEAFF
>TRBJ2-5|-|TRBV5-1|-
TGCGCCAGCAGCTTTTCCTCGGGGGAGACCCAGTACTTC
CASSFSSGETQYF